Below, 14 T cell receptor beta chains from the same sample are listed, as sequenced in a study of cytomegalovirus exposure and HLA in healthy donors. The primer mix had 60 Vbeta and 13 Jbeta primers. Here immunoSEQ multiplex PCR was the method, and the copy in TCRdb shows in-frame clones only, minus some. The table shows about 88,000 clones, with 75% to 90% occurring only once. Sequences were obtained from PBMCs. Receptors were obtained from a young man in good health and CMV-seronegative.

The J gene is TRBJ2-1, the V gene TRBV28; TRBD2 agrees at 13 bases. Trimming cost V 7 bases and J 5 bases; bases outside gene matches: 2. Germline values: CDR1 MDHEN, CDR2 SYDVKM. CDR3 size: 14 residues. In DNA, the CDR3 is TGTGCCAGCATTGGGACTAGCGGGAACAATGAGCAGTTCTTC. Residues: CASIGTSGNNEQFF.

The chain employs TRBV28 and TRBJ2-7; 7 positions agree with TRBD1. Looked up from germline, CDR1 is MDHEN and CDR2 is SYDVKM. CDR3 size: 14 residues. V trimming: 6 bases; J trimming: 3 bases; junction bases outside the gene matches: 8. The CDR3 sequence is CASRTGSLGYEQYF. The CDR3 nucleotides read TGTGCCAGCAGGACAGGGTCTCTCGGCTACGAGCAGTACTTC. The full variable domain, rest sourced from reference TRBV28 and TRBJ2-7, is DVKVTQSSRYLVKRTGEKVFLECVQDMDHENMFWYRQDPGLGLRLIYFSYDVKMKEKGDIPEGYSVSREKKERFSLILESASTNQTSMYLCASRTGSLGYEQYFGPGTRLTVT.

The chain uses TRBV7-8 and TRBJ2-1, with D unresolved. This CDR3 has 14 amino acids. Germline assignment: CDR1 SGHVS and CDR2 FQNEAQ. Trimming took 6 bases from V and 0 from J, leaving 9 bases between them. The CDR3 protein is CASSFRSSYNEQFF. CDR3 DNA: TGTGCCAGCAGTTTCCGGAGCTCCTACAATGAGCAGTTCTTC.

The chain has TRBV2 and TRBJ1-1; D uncertain. CDR3 length: 14 amino acids. V was clipped by 0 bases and J by 5 bases, with 10 bases between them. CDR1 is SNHLY and CDR2 is FYNNEI in the germline V gene. Here the CDR3 reads CASSEASRRTEAFF. The DNA for the CDR3 is TGTGCCAGCAGTGAAGCTTCCCGGAGAACTGAAGCTTTCTTT.

V gene TRBV25-1 combines with J gene TRBJ2-3; 7 bases align to TRBD2. There are 16 residues in the CDR3. Germline assignment: CDR1 MGHDK and CDR2 SYGVNS. J was trimmed by 3 bases and V by 6 bases; bases with no gene match: 12. The CDR3 DNA reads as TGTGCCAGCAGCCGGGCTGGCGGGAGCGAGACAGATACGCAGTATTTT. Translated, it gives CASSRAGGSETDTQYF.

The chain recombines TRBV18 with TRBJ2-5; D possibly corresponds to TRBD1 (5 bases). The V end lost 4 bases, the J end lost 3 bases, and 18 bases lay between the germline ends. The CDR3 runs to 16 residues. CDR1 and CDR2 from the germline V gene are KGHSH and LQKENI. CDR3 residues: CASSQRGTTGKETQYF. CDR3 DNA: TGTGCCAGCTCACAAAGGGGAACAACCGGTAAAGAGACCCAGTACTTC.

CDR3 protein: CASSTDRGINNEQFF. Here the CDR3 DNA reads TGTGCCAGCAGCACGGACAGGGGGATAAACAATGAGCAGTTCTTC. The V and J genes are TRBV7-2 and TRBJ2-1; TRBD1 aligns across 10 bases. Germline trimming cut 5 bases from V and 5 bases from J; bases unmatched to any gene: 6. The CDR3 totals 15 residues. Germline values: CDR1 SGHTA, CDR2 FQGNSA.

V and J are TRBV18 and TRBJ2-5; 7 bases fit TRBD1. The assigned J gene may be wrong: the sequence end matches TRBJ2-7 better. Germline lookup yields CDR1 KGHSH and CDR2 LQKENI. CDR3 length: 14 residues. The CDR3 sequence: CASSPNQGAYEQYF. The CDR3 nucleotides are TGTGCCAGCTCACCAAACCAGGGGGCCTACGAGCAGTACTTC.

The chain joins TRBV7-2 to TRBJ1-1, with D possibly matching TRBD1 (6 bases). There are 14 residues in the CDR3. Deletions cut 7 bases from V and 4 bases from J, with 16 bases between. Germline-derived CDR1 and CDR2 are SGHTA and FQGNSA. CDR3 nucleotides: TGTGCCAGCAAAGCCTTGGGGGCAGGCACTGAAGCTTTCTTT. It yields the protein CASKALGAGTEAFF.

This chain connects TRBV5-1 to TRBJ1-6; a possible D gene is TRBD1 (6 bases). Germline CDR1 SGHRS, CDR2 YFSETQ. This CDR3 is 14 amino acids long. V lost 1 base, J lost 7 bases, and 9 bases lay in between. Here the CDR3 reads CASSLYDRNSPLHF. The CDR3 nucleotides are TGCGCCAGCAGCTTGTATGACAGGAATTCACCCCTCCACTTT. Combining the CDR3 with reference TRBV5-1 and TRBJ1-6 gives the whole variable domain KAGVTQTPRYLIKTRGQQVTLSCSPISGHRSVSWYQQTPGQGLQFLFEYFSETQRNKGNFPGRFSGRQFSNSRSEMNVSTLELGDSALYLCASSLYDRNSPLHFGNGTRLTVT.

The chain links TRBV6-5 to TRBJ1-1; D unresolved. Germline values: CDR1 MNHEY, CDR2 SVGAGI. Trimming pared 4 bases from V and 3 bases from J, leaving 12 bases between. CDR3 length: 14 residues. This CDR3 is CASSSHRRDTEAFF. The CDR3 nucleotides read TGTGCCAGCAGTTCACACCGGCGGGACACTGAAGCTTTCTTT.

V is TRBV4-3 and J is TRBJ2-7; D uncertain. Trimming took off 0 bases at V and 6 bases at J, with 6 bases between the two ends. The CDR3 runs 12 residues. CDR1 is LGHNA, CDR2 YSLEER, per germline. The CDR3 protein is CASSQDAGEQYF. The CDR3 nucleotides read TGCGCCAGCAGCCAAGACGCAGGCGAGCAGTACTTC.

The chain is built from TRBV7-9 and TRBJ1-2; possible D gene TRBD1, 6 bases. From germline, CDR1 is SEHNR and CDR2 FQNEAQ (reference sequence). Deletions cut 5 bases from V and 6 bases from J, with 16 bases between. The CDR3 totals 14 residues. In DNA form, the CDR3 reads TGTGCCAGCAGCGATTACAGGGAAGGTAATGGCTACACCTTC. It codes for CASSDYREGNGYTF.

The gene calls are TRBV11-2 and TRBJ1-6, with 9 bases fitting TRBD1. This CDR3 is 15 amino acids long. Per germline, CDR1 SGHAT and CDR2 FQNNGV. With V trimmed by 4 bases and J by 5 bases, 3 bases remained unmatched. CDR3 region: CASSSGTGHNSPLHF. The CDR3 bases are TGTGCCAGCAGCTCCGGGACAGGGCATAATTCACCCCTCCACTTT.